This passage covers 15 T cell receptor beta chains from one sample sequenced in a study of siplizumab effects on memory and regulatory T cells. Method: immunoSEQ multiplex PCR; TCRdb's copy keeps in-frame clones and lacks some. The data hold under 95,000 clones, with approximately 93% observed a single time. The sample taken for sequencing was non-Treg CD4+ T cells sorted from blood. The source is a human donor in good health.

The chain joins TRBV27 to TRBJ2-2; D gene ambiguous. The CDR3 length is 14 residues. Germline assignment: CDR1 MNHEY and CDR2 SMNVEV (reference sequence). The germline V and J ends were trimmed by 6 bases and 2 bases, with 10 bases remaining between them. The CDR3 sequence: CASRSGGNTGELFF. The CDR3 DNA reads as TGTGCCAGCAGAAGTGGCGGTAACACCGGGGAGCTGTTTTTT.

V usage is TRBV5-1 and J usage is TRBJ1-1; D remains unclear. In germline, CDR1 is SGHRS, CDR2 YFSETQ. This CDR3 contains 14 residues. Between the trimmed V and J ends, which lost 1 base and 5 bases, there was a span of 12 bases. The CDR3: CASSLLQMGTEAFF. In DNA, the CDR3 is TGCGCCAGCAGCTTGCTCCAGATGGGGACTGAAGCTTTCTTT.

This clone was seen only once. The chain combines TRBV5-4 with TRBJ1-4; D may be TRBD1 (5 bases). The germline gives CDR1 SGHNT, CDR2 YYREEE (reference sequence). Trimming pared 5 bases from V and 0 bases from J, leaving 11 bases between. This CDR3 region has 15 residues. CDR3 DNA sequence: TGTGCCAGCAGTCGGGGGGGGTCAACTAATGAAAAACTGTTTTTT. It codes for CASSRGGSTNEKLFF.

The genes are TRBV30 and TRBJ1-5; 7 positions match TRBD1. This CDR3 is built from 13 residues. Germline lookup yields CDR1 GTSNPN and CDR2 SVGIG (reference sequence). With 4 bases clipped from V and 7 bases from J, the junction kept 7 bases outside the gene matches. CDR3 residues: CAWNRQGNQPQHF. The CDR3 DNA is TGTGCCTGGAACAGACAGGGAAACCAGCCCCAGCATTTT.

This sequence joins TRBV19 and TRBJ1-1; TRBD1 is a possible D gene (5 bases). CDR1 LNHDA and CDR2 SQIVND come from the germline V gene (reference sequence). The CDR3 loop spans 14 amino acids. The V gene lost 4 bases and the J gene lost 2 bases, with 11 bases spanning the gap. CDR3 nucleotide sequence: TGTGCCAGTAGTACGGGACGGATTAACACTGAAGCTTTCTTT. Its translation: CASSTGRINTEAFF.

This clone showed up just a few times. V is TRBV6-6 and J is TRBJ2-1, with D possibly being TRBD2 (5 bases). CDR3 length: 15 amino acids. V lost 0 bases to trimming and J lost 8 bases, with 14 bases between them. Germline V gives CDR1 MNHNY, CDR2 SVGAGI (reference sequence). The CDR3 nucleotides read TGTGCCAGCAGTTACTCGATGTCTAGCATCGATGAGCAGTTCTTC. Amino acid sequence: CASSYSMSSIDEQFF.

The J gene is TRBJ2-7, the V gene TRBV2; 10 nucleotides align to TRBD2. The CDR3 has 16 amino acids. J lost 5 bases, V lost 9 bases, and 16 bases had no gene match. The germline V gene has CDR1 SNHLY and CDR2 FYNNEI. CDR3 loop: CASRSGGAYSGDEQYF. For the CDR3, the DNA is TGTGCCAGTAGAAGCGGGGGGGCCTACTCTGGAGACGAGCAGTACTTC.

V usage is TRBV5-8 and J usage is TRBJ2-3, with D unresolved. Germline assignment: CDR1 SGHTS and CDR2 YDEGEE. The V and J ends lost 0 bases and 0 bases respectively, with 14 bases between them. The CDR3 spans 17 residues. The CDR3 DNA reads TGTGCCAGCAGCTTGGGCCTATATTACTCTAGCACAGATACGCAGTATTTT. Its protein is CASSLGLYYSSTDTQYF.

The chain uses TRBV12-5 and TRBJ2-2; 7 bases match TRBD2. Germline V gene data show CDR1 as LGHNT and CDR2 as FRNRAP. The length of the CDR3 is 14 residues. The J segment lost 8 bases and the V segment lost 3 bases, leaving 6 bases of the junction unmatched. CDR3 amino acids: CASGFQAGFGELFF. As DNA, the CDR3 is TGTGCTAGTGGTTTCCAAGCGGGATTTGGGGAGCTGTTTTTT.

The count of this clone is one. The J gene is TRBJ2-3, the V gene TRBV11-2; 13 bases match TRBD2. V lost 2 bases to trimming and J lost 6 bases; unmatched junction nucleotides: 14. Germline CDR1 is SGHAT and CDR2 is FQNNGV. This CDR3 has 19 residues. The CDR3 nucleotides read TGTGCCAGCAGCTTAATCCATGGGACTAGCGGGACCTTAAGGGATACGCAGTATTTT. This codes for CASSLIHGTSGTLRDTQYF.

The CDR3: CASSTGNYGYTF. The CDR3 nucleotides are TGTGCCAGCAGTACCGGGAACTATGGCTACACCTTC. This chain uses TRBV5-6 with TRBJ1-2, with D unclear. This CDR3 is built from 12 residues. Germline V gene data show CDR1 as SGHDT and CDR2 as YYEEEE. V lost 5 bases to trimming and J lost 2 bases, with 7 bases between them.

The chain employs TRBV19 and TRBJ1-6; D remains unclear. This CDR3 is built from 13 residues. The V gene's germline CDR1 is LNHDA and CDR2 SQIVND (reference sequence). The CDR3 is CASAPGGNSPLHF. The CDR3 DNA sequence: TGTGCTTCAGCCCCGGGAGGGAATTCACCCCTCCACTTT.

This chain links TRBV4-1 with TRBJ2-5, with a tentative D call TRBD2 (6 bases). The V gene's germline CDR1 is MGHRA and CDR2 YSYEKL. V was cut by 0 bases and J by 3 bases, with 11 bases left in between. The CDR3 has 15 residues. CDR3 sequence (DNA): TGCGCCAGCAGCCAAGAGGGCAGGGAGGAAGAGACCCAGTACTTC. It encodes CASSQEGREEETQYF.

The chain couples TRBV6-5 to TRBJ2-1; the D gene is possibly TRBD2 (5 bases). Per germline, CDR1 MNHEY and CDR2 SVGAGI. The V gene lost 6 bases and the J gene lost 4 bases, with 10 bases spanning the gap. The CDR3 loop spans 13 amino acids. The CDR3 region has the DNA TGTGCCAGCAGCGCGGACTGGTACAATGAGCAGTTCTTC. Protein product: CASSADWYNEQFF.

V is TRBV7-2 and J is TRBJ1-5; the match to TRBD1 covers 7 bases. From germline, CDR1 is SGHTA and CDR2 FQGNSA. The CDR3 has 15 amino acids. Trimming removed 1 base from V and 4 bases from J; junction bases left unmatched: 4. CDR3 residues: CASSLGQGQNQPQHF. CDR3 in DNA: TGTGCCAGCAGCTTAGGACAGGGTCAGAATCAGCCCCAGCATTTT.